This paragraph covers one TCR beta chain sequence. Its binding antigen is unknown. Nothing much larger sits one base from this clone, and base qualities are not available. The CDR3 has 13 amino acids, counting the end cysteine and phenylalanine. Only CDR3 DNA remains: 39 bases, in frame from the first base. For CDR1 and CDR2, the germline V gene lists SGDLS and YYNGEE. V is clipped by 3 bases and J by 6 bases, and the sequence between their germline boundaries is 10 bases long. This sample's time point label indicates: before neoadjuvant nivolumab. Patients were newly diagnosed with stage II-IVA oral cavity squamous cell carcinoma and had received no prior systemic or radiation treatment. The cohort was made up of patients with locally advanced, HPV-negative oral cavity squamous cell carcinoma. Samples came from a longitudinal correlative study of a single-arm phase II trial of neoadjuvant nivolumab in oral cavity squamous cell carcinoma. Subject-matched pre- and post-treatment PBMCs and tumors from three responders and three non-responders underwent genomic DNA-based TCRbeta sequencing. The Maxwell RSC DNA from Tissue kit was used to isolate genomic DNA from tumor tissue.

The sample belongs to a study of neoadjuvant anti-PD-1 for oral cavity cancer (TCRdb year 2021). Describing the broader study: Patients mostly received three to four biweekly doses of nivolumab at 3 mg/kg before curative-intent surgical resection. An approximately 30% response rate was observed in the parent correlative cohort, in which about a dozen patients were included. Patients without progression received a fourth nivolumab dose around day 43 and underwent definitive surgical resection on days 50-56. Patients with complete response, partial response or stable disease by RECIST 1.1 were defined as responders, whereas patients with progression were defined as non-responders. The study at large found these results: Larger post-treatment sizes of preexisting intratumoral clones correlated with greater tumor shrinkage, suggesting expansion of preexisting clones contributed to response. Only three patients per response group were included in the TCR analyses, and larger cohorts for validation were called for by the authors. Higher pretreatment blood TCRbeta clonality and lower post-treatment tumor TCRbeta clonality were correlated with higher pretreatment blood Treg/Th17 ratios.

For survey sequencing of tumor libraries, mostly 4.8 ug of input genomic DNA was used, and two replicates were run per sample. The immunoSEQ hsTCRbeta kit was used to prepare TCRbeta libraries according to the manufacturer's instructions. The completed libraries were mixed into a single pool at 3 nM, then sequenced with an Illumina NovaSeq 6000 S4 flow cell. On the authors' methods: Raw data preprocessing and quality control were performed with the immunoSEQ Analyzer. The analysis was limited to productive rearrangements, and each clonotype was defined by a unique CDR3 amino acid sequence. Repertoire clonality was estimated as the Gini-Simpson index, computed with the R package tcR. Student's t test was used to compare Gini indices, while Pearson correlation assessed associations with tumor size change. TCRdb holds this immuneACCESS table with in-frame rearrangements only. Some clones are missing; in checked studies, unresolved V genes explain under half, and the rest has no known cause. V and J calls and clone size come straight from that table; D and trimming were deduced from the DNA. The sample table records under 7,500 clones; about 61% of these occur just once. Roughly 8% of the sample belongs to the ten largest clones.

Sequencing was performed on tumor tissue, taken before nivolumab (anti-PD-1) treatment. Recombination joined TRBV9 with TRBJ2-1, with TRBD1 as a weak D call on 5 bases. The origin of this receptor is a person between 35 and 79 years old with oral cavity squamous cell carcinoma. The nucleotide sequence reads TGTGCCAGCAGCGCCAGTCAGGGCAATGAGCAGTTCTTC. Translated, this is CASSASQGNEQFF.